This record looks at one T cell receptor beta chain sequence and its context. Germline V gene data show CDR1 as SGHVS and CDR2 as FNYEAQ. The ends were cut back, 5 bases at V and 5 bases at J, with 15 bases in the middle. CDR3 length: 14 residues. This entry is derived from a study of blood T cells in healthy people across ages. A second about 6 to 12 cycle PCR used barcoded and J-beta primers. TCRdb independently ran MiXCR on the 5' RACE reads; one entry per CDR3 protein. The sample gives about 1.4 million distinct CDR3 sequences, approximately 59% of which show up once; 5.5% to 8% is in the top ten. Healthy Caucasians from Russia aged about 6 to 100 served as donors.

V gene TRBV7-6 combines with J gene TRBJ2-5; unclear D gene. This clonotype was sampled from a man aged 18 to 30 in good health. Sequenced material: blood. This CDR3 reads CASSLKDSYETQYF. The CDR3, as DNA: TGTGCCAGCAGCCTGAAGGATAGCTATGAGACCCAGTACTTC.